This T cell receptor beta chain was recorded in a study of regulatory T cells in long-lasting Graves disease. The authors built TCR beta libraries using iRepertoire HTBI primers and Arm-PCR of CDR3 regions. Each CDR3 protein is one row after TCRdb ran MiXCR on the multiplex PCR reads. The table includes 400,000 to 450,000 distinct CDR3 sequences, around 22% detected once. Germline V gene sequence: CDR1 LNHDA, CDR2 SQIVND (reference sequence). The CDR3 is made up of 15 amino acids. Deletions cut 5 bases from V and 2 bases from J, with 16 bases between. As to time point: persistent/refractory GD, antithyroid drugs over 5 years with positive TRAb. The TCR library was made from RNA that had been extracted from PBMCs in TRIzol. American Thyroid Association guidelines were used to diagnose Graves' disease. Findings of the study overall: Persistent disease samples used TRBV28, TRBJ1-2 and TRBJ2-5 preferentially. Accuracy was possibly reduced by small sample size.

Worth noting for this clonotype: Its antigen is still unknown.

The sequenced sample was peripheral blood mononuclear cells (PBMCs), obtained when the disease was refractory, from a patient treated with antithyroid drugs. The chain has TRBV19 and TRBJ2-7; maybe TRBD1 (6 bases). The receptor was isolated from a female donor with Graves disease. This CDR3 reads CASSWGSAGAYEQYF. For the CDR3, the DNA is TGTGCCAGTAGTTGGGGATCGGCAGGGGCCTACGAGCAGTACTTC. The whole variable domain, filled in from reference TRBV19 and TRBJ2-7, reads DGGITQSPKYLFRKEGQNVTLSCEQNLNHDAMYWYRQDPGQGLRLIYYSQIVNDFQKGDIAEGYSVSREKKESFPLTVTSAQKNPTAFYLCASSWGSAGAYEQYFGPGTRLTVT.